This TCR beta chain was sequenced for a study of blood T cell repertoires in COVID-19. Repertoires were generated with immunoSEQ multiplex PCR, while TCRdb's copy carries only in-frame clones and drops some. The table has 150,000 to 200,000 clones, roughly 80% seen once. V was pared by 4 bases and J by 8 bases, with 10 bases of the junction left unmatched. Germline assignment: CDR1 SGHDT and CDR2 YYEEEE. The CDR3 sequence is 16 residues long. Material for sequencing was peripheral blood. The sequence derives from a woman in her seventies with COVID-19, enrolled during active disease. This chain links TRBV5-6 with TRBJ1-6; 9 bases match TRBD1. CDR3 sequence reads: CASSPLRDREDSPLHF. Here the CDR3 DNA reads TGTGCCAGCAGCCCACTCCGGGACAGGGAGGATTCACCCCTCCACTTT. Full variable domain (missing parts from reference TRBV5-6 and TRBJ1-6): DAGVTQSPTHLIKTRGQQVTLRCSPKSGHDTVSWYQQALGQGPQFIFQYYEEEERQRGNFPDRFSGHQFPNYSSELNVNALLLGDSALYLCASSPLRDREDSPLHFGNGTRLTVT.